A single sample is the source of the 17 T cell receptor beta chains below, sequenced in a study of shared clonotypes between healthy human individuals. The naive CD8 population came from CD45RO-negative cells selected for CCR7, without terminally differentiated effector memory CD45RA+ cells. Clones were sequenced by immunoSEQ multiplex PCR, and TCRdb holds only the in-frame ones, with some missing. The sample yields some 2,100,000 clones, about 92% seen once. The specimen was naive CD8+ T cells from PBMCs. The origin of the receptors is a man between 18 and 29 years old in good health. Some clones in this sample may be carry-over from other donors' samples.

The gene calls are TRBV5-5 and TRBJ1-1; D not resolved. CDR3 length: 13 residues. V was cut by 0 bases and J by 8 bases, with 11 bases left in between. Germline values: CDR1 SGHKS, CDR2 YYEKEE (reference sequence). For the CDR3, the DNA is TGTGCCAGCAGCTTGGATCTAGCAGCCGAAGCTTTCTTT. This encodes CASSLDLAAEAFF.

The chain uses TRBV5-5 and TRBJ1-5, with no clear D. The CDR3 runs to 16 residues. Trimming left V 5 bases short and J 3 bases short, with 18 bases between. CDR1 and CDR2 from the germline V gene are SGHKS and YYEKEE (reference sequence). CDR3 nucleotides: TGTGCCAGCAGTTCTTGGGCGGCGGGCTCCAATCAGCCCCAGCATTTT. This sequence encodes CASSSWAAGSNQPQHF. The variable domain in full, completed from reference TRBV5-5 and TRBJ1-5, reads DAGVTQSPTHLIKTRGQQVTLRCSPISGHKSVSWYQQVLGQGPQFIFQYYEKEERGRGNFPDRFSARQFPNYSSELNVNALLLGDSALYLCASSSWAAGSNQPQHFGDGTRLSIL.

A few counts support this clone. The chain links TRBV27 to TRBJ1-3; D unresolved. Germline loops: CDR1 MNHEY, CDR2 SMNVEV (reference sequence). The CDR3 loop spans 13 amino acids. V was pared by 4 bases and J by 0 bases, with 4 bases between. In nucleotides, the CDR3 is TGTGCCAGCAGTTGGTCCTCTGGAAACACCATATATTTT. Translating it yields CASSWSSGNTIYF.

This chain uses TRBV29-1 with TRBJ2-5; D perhaps matches TRBD2 (6 bases). CDR3 size: 14 residues. Germline CDR1 is SQVTM and CDR2 is ANQGSEA. V lost 4 bases, J lost 2 bases, and 14 bases lay in between. The CDR3: CSVGGGTFQETQYF. CDR3 nucleotides: TGCAGCGTTGGTGGCGGGACTTTTCAAGAGACCCAGTACTTC.

This chain connects TRBV21-1 to TRBJ2-7; TRBD2 is the table's D call and was not checked against the DNA. TRBV21-1 counts as a pseudogene. This CDR3 contains 16 residues. CDR3 nucleotides: TGTGCCAGCAGCAAAGTGATGAGCGGGATAGCGGGAGAGCAGTACTTC. Translating gives CASSKVMSGIAGEQYF.

The gene calls are TRBV4-1 and TRBJ2-7; 11 nucleotides agree with TRBD1. This CDR3 contains 13 residues. V gave up 5 bases and J gave up 6 bases; unmatched junction bases: 3. From germline, CDR1 is MGHRA and CDR2 YSYEKL. This CDR3 reads CASSTGTGGEQYF. DNA of the CDR3: TGCGCCAGCAGCACCGGGACAGGGGGCGAGCAGTACTTC.

The chain has TRBV5-4 and TRBJ2-1; 10 bases map to TRBD2. V was clipped by 4 bases and J by 8 bases; unmatched bases: 12. Germline lookup yields CDR1 SGHNT and CDR2 YYREEE (reference sequence). This CDR3 is built from 16 residues. CDR3 coding DNA: TGTGCCAGCAGCCTTCCGGGGAGCGGGAGGGCCCATGAGCAGTTCTTC. This translates into CASSLPGSGRAHEQFF.

The V gene is TRBV11-2, the J gene TRBJ1-1; weak D call: TRBD1 (5 bases). Deletions cut 3 bases from V and 7 bases from J, with 21 bases between. Germline V gene sequence: CDR1 SGHAT, CDR2 FQNNGV. The CDR3 has 16 amino acids. CDR3 protein: CASSFPGRGGLDEAFF. DNA of the CDR3: TGTGCCAGCAGCTTTCCGGGACGTGGGGGATTAGATGAAGCTTTCTTT. Looking up the rest from reference TRBV11-2 and TRBJ1-1 gives the full variable domain: EAGVAQSPRYKIIEKRQSVAFWCNPISGHATLYWYQQILGQGPKLLIQFQNNGVVDDSQLPKDRFSAERLKGVDSTLKIQPAKLEDSAVYLCASSFPGRGGLDEAFFGQGTRLTVV.

V is TRBV4-2 and J is TRBJ2-2; D call uncertain. Germline values: CDR1 LGHNA, CDR2 YNFKEQ. Trimming removed 2 bases at V and 6 bases at J, with 10 bases between. CDR3 length: 14 residues. The CDR3 here is CASSQLEEAGELFF. CDR3 DNA: TGTGCCAGCAGCCAACTTGAAGAGGCCGGGGAGCTGTTTTTT.

Here the CDR3 DNA reads TGTGCCAGCAGTTTATTCGGCGCGAGTTCCTACGAGCAGTACTTC. This gives the protein CASSLFGASSYEQYF. This chain connects TRBV27 to TRBJ2-7; the D is unclear. V lost 1 base and J 1 base, leaving 11 bases between the germline ends. Looked up from germline, CDR1 is MNHEY and CDR2 is SMNVEV (reference sequence). This CDR3 has 15 amino acids.

The rearrangement joins TRBV7-6 to TRBJ2-2; D possibly uses TRBD1 or TRBD2 (5 bases each). CDR1 and CDR2 from the germline V gene are SGHVS and FNYEAQ. CDR3 length equals 14 residues. The V gene lost 3 bases and the J gene lost 5 bases, with 10 bases spanning the gap. The CDR3: CASSFRGTTGELFF. The CDR3 nucleotides read TGTGCCAGCAGCTTCCGAGGGACGACCGGGGAGCTGTTTTTT.

The V gene is TRBV7-9, the J gene TRBJ1-2; no clear D. The CDR3 consists of 14 residues. The V and J ends lost 0 bases and 6 bases respectively, with 11 bases between them. Germline assignment: CDR1 SEHNR and CDR2 FQNEAQ (reference sequence). This chain's CDR3 is CASSLASPGNGYTF. CDR3 in DNA: TGTGCCAGCAGCTTAGCAAGTCCCGGGAATGGCTACACCTTC.

The rearrangement links TRBV11-2 to TRBJ1-1; 7 bases agree with TRBD1. CDR3 length equals 19 residues. V was pared by 0 bases and J by 1 base, with 14 bases of the junction left unmatched. Looked up from germline, CDR1 is SGHAT and CDR2 is FQNNGV. The CDR3 DNA reads TGTGCCAGCAGCTTAGACCCCCCCGGGACAGTCTCTAAGAACACTGAAGCTTTCTTT. Its protein product is CASSLDPPGTVSKNTEAFF.

V is TRBV11-2 and J is TRBJ2-7; D not certain. CDR1 is SGHAT, CDR2 FQNNGV, per germline. V lost 3 bases, J lost 6 bases, and 18 bases lay in between. CDR3 length: 15 amino acids. In nucleotides, the CDR3 is TGTGCCAGCAGCTTCCTCCTAGGGTCCCCGGTCGAGCAGTACTTC. Protein: CASSFLLGSPVEQYF.

V gene TRBV7-6 combines with J gene TRBJ2-6, with D possibly being TRBD1 (5 bases). The CDR3 contains 15 residues. The V gene's germline CDR1 is SGHVS and CDR2 FNYEAQ. With 4 bases removed from V and 1 base from J, the gap between germline ends came to 8 bases. CDR3 loop: CASSSDTSGANVLTF. The CDR3 DNA reads as TGTGCCAGCAGCTCGGACACTTCTGGGGCCAACGTCCTGACTTTC.

The chain uses TRBV4-1 and TRBJ2-7; 8 bases map to TRBD2. Germline V lookup: CDR1 MGHRA, CDR2 YSYEKL. CDR3 length: 13 amino acids. Trimming at V came to 3 bases and at J to 7 bases, leaving 5 bases not matched to a gene. CDR3 coding DNA: TGCGCCAGCAGCCATGCGGGAGGTGGGGAGCAGTACTTC. Amino acids: CASSHAGGGEQYF.

This clone was observed a handful of times. Other DNA sequences from this sample encode an identical CDR3 as well. The J gene is TRBJ2-7, the V gene TRBV7-9; the D is unclear. Germline CDR1 and CDR2: SEHNR and FQNEAQ (reference sequence). This CDR3 is 13 amino acids long. V shed 1 base and J shed 2 bases, with 6 bases lying between them. The CDR3 protein is CASSLVGPYEQYF. DNA of the CDR3: TGTGCCAGCAGCTTAGTAGGTCCCTACGAGCAGTACTTC.